What follows are 26 T cell receptor beta chains derived from one specimen sequenced in a study of technical replicates of blood from a handful of donors. This table comes from immunoSEQ multiplex PCR, and its TCRdb copy is limited to in-frame clones, with some not included. The repertoire includes about 93,000 clones, roughly 96% of them detected once, and about 0.26% sits in the top ten. Sequencing was done on a sample of T cells isolated from PBMCs. The receptors were sampled from a human donor in good health.

The CDR3: CASSQYRGGDTQYF. CDR3 DNA: TGTGCCAGCAGCCAATACAGGGGCGGTGATACGCAGTATTTT. V gene TRBV28 combines with J gene TRBJ2-3, with TRBD1 matching over 7 bases. The V segment lost 6 bases and the J segment 6 bases; nucleotides outside the gene matches: 9. This CDR3 contains 14 residues. The germline CDR1 and CDR2 sequences are MDHEN and SYDVKM. The variable domain in full, completed from reference TRBV28 and TRBJ2-3, reads DVKVTQSSRYLVKRTGEKVFLECVQDMDHENMFWYRQDPGLGLRLIYFSYDVKMKEKGDIPEGYSVSREKKERFSLILESASTNQTSMYLCASSQYRGGDTQYFGPGTRLTVL.

V gene TRBV12-5 combines with J gene TRBJ1-5, with 9 nucleotides matching TRBD1. Per germline, CDR1 LGHNT and CDR2 FRNRAP. This CDR3 region has 16 residues. V was clipped by 6 bases and J by 5 bases; unmatched bases: 11. DNA of the CDR3: TGTGCTAGTGGCGCGGCCGGGACAGGGAAGGATCAGCCCCAGCATTTT. This encodes CASGAAGTGKDQPQHF.

The chain combines TRBV19 with TRBJ1-3, with no clear D. Germline CDR1 reads LNHDA; CDR2 reads SQIVND (reference sequence). This CDR3 comprises 17 residues. V was clipped by 1 base and J by 6 bases, with 19 bases between them. The CDR3: CASSIVSPGPRENTIYF. The CDR3 coding sequence is TGTGCCAGTAGTATAGTCTCCCCGGGCCCCCGGGAAAACACCATATATTTT. Based on the CDR3 plus reference TRBV19 and TRBJ1-3, the full variable domain is DGGITQSPKYLFRKEGQNVTLSCEQNLNHDAMYWYRQDPGQGLRLIYYSQIVNDFQKGDIAEGYSVSREKKESFPLTVTSAQKNPTAFYLCASSIVSPGPRENTIYFGEGSWLTVV.

The gene calls are TRBV6-5 and TRBJ1-1; D is possibly TRBD1 (6 bases). CDR3 length equals 14 residues. The V end lost 5 bases, the J end lost 6 bases, and 16 bases lay between the germline ends. The V gene's germline CDR1 is MNHEY and CDR2 SVGAGI. The CDR3 is CASSAETGSPEAFF. The CDR3 nucleotides read TGTGCCAGCAGTGCCGAAACAGGGTCCCCTGAAGCTTTCTTT.

The chain recombines TRBV5-4 with TRBJ1-2; 7 nucleotides line up with TRBD1. V lost 0 bases and J lost 8; bases outside the gene matches: 16. Germline V gene sequence: CDR1 SGHNT, CDR2 YYREEE (reference sequence). CDR3 length: 17 amino acids. The CDR3 loop is CASSLAGQTGDGAGYTF. In DNA, the CDR3 is TGTGCCAGCAGCTTGGCCGGGCAAACAGGGGACGGGGCGGGCTACACCTTC.

The V and J genes are TRBV20-1 and TRBJ2-7, with D uncertain. V lost 4 bases to trimming and J lost 6 bases, with 7 bases between them. Germline V gives CDR1 DFQATT, CDR2 SNEGSKA (reference sequence). CDR3 length: 10 amino acids. CDR3 in DNA: TGCAGTGCTACGAACGGCGAGCAGTACTTC. It encodes CSATNGEQYF.

The chain uses TRBV16 and TRBJ2-3; 7 bases are a match to TRBD1. This CDR3 region has 15 residues. The junction had 8 bases not matched to a gene; V was cut back by 1 base and J by 7 bases. Germline values: CDR1 KGHSY, CDR2 FQNENV. The CDR3: CASSQLTGLKYTQYF. The CDR3 DNA follows: TGTGCCAGCAGCCAATTGACAGGGCTCAAGTATACGCAGTATTTT.

V is TRBV11-2 and J is TRBJ2-2; D is unresolved. Per the germline V gene, CDR1 is SGHAT and CDR2 is FQNNGV. CDR3 length: 12 amino acids. Trimming cost V 0 bases and J 7 bases, with 3 bases left between them. As DNA, the CDR3 is TGTGCCAGCAGCTTAGATCACGGGGAGCTGTTTTTT. Translation: CASSLDHGELFF.

The V call is TRBV2, the J call TRBJ2-1; 10 bases fit TRBD2. CDR3 size: 15 residues. Germline CDR1 is SNHLY and CDR2 is FYNNEI. V lost 7 bases and J lost 4; bases outside the gene matches: 7. CDR3 bases: TGTGCCAGCACCAGAGGACTAGCGGCTTACAATGAGCAGTTCTTC. Translated, it gives CASTRGLAAYNEQFF. Full variable domain (remainder filled in from reference TRBV2 and TRBJ2-1): EPEVTQTPSHQVTQMGQEVILRCVPISNHLYFYWYRQILGQKVEFLVSFYNNEISEKSEIFDDQFSVERPDGSNFTLKIRSTKLEDSAMYFCASTRGLAAYNEQFFGPGTRLTVL.

The chain recombines TRBV30 with TRBJ1-1; 8 bases line up with TRBD1. V gave up 0 bases and J gave up 0 bases; unmatched junction bases: 9. CDR1 is GTSNPN, CDR2 SVGIG, per germline (reference sequence). The CDR3 is 17 residues long. The CDR3 is CAWSVDRGNYLNTEAFF. For the CDR3, the DNA is TGTGCCTGGAGTGTAGACAGGGGCAACTACCTGAACACTGAAGCTTTCTTT.

The V gene is TRBV9, the J gene TRBJ2-3, with 10 bases lining up with TRBD1. The CDR3 has 15 amino acids. Trimming cost V 3 bases and J 4 bases; bases outside gene matches: 5. Germline V gene sequence: CDR1 SGDLS, CDR2 YYNGEE. The chain's CDR3 is CASSDKTGGPDTQYF. For the CDR3, the DNA is TGTGCCAGCAGCGACAAGACAGGGGGCCCAGATACGCAGTATTTT.

This chain connects TRBV6-1 to TRBJ1-4; tentatively, D is TRBD1 (6 bases). This CDR3 has 16 amino acids. V lost 0 bases, J lost 3 bases, and 11 bases lay in between. Germline V gene sequence: CDR1 MNHNS, CDR2 SASEGT. The CDR3 loop reads CASSEAHRVPNEKLFF. DNA of the CDR3: TGTGCCAGCAGTGAAGCGCACAGGGTCCCTAATGAAAAACTGTTTTTT.

CDR3 sequence reads: CASSLSGGAPDTQYF. CDR3 nucleotide sequence: TGCGCCAGCAGCCTCAGCGGGGGGGCCCCAGATACGCAGTATTTT. The gene calls are TRBV5-1 and TRBJ2-3, with 10 bases identical to TRBD2. Germline CDR1 reads SGHRS; CDR2 reads YFSETQ. Trimming cost V 4 bases and J 4 bases; bases outside gene matches: 6. This CDR3 contains 15 residues.

This chain uses TRBV5-1 with TRBJ1-2; 7 bases align to TRBD1. CDR3 length: 19 amino acids. Germline V gene sequence: CDR1 SGHRS, CDR2 YFSETQ. V trimming: 1 base; J trimming: 0 bases; junction bases outside the gene matches: 15. The CDR3, as DNA: TGCGCCAGCAGCTTGTTCCGGACAGGCGAAGAGGTTGCTAACTATGGCTACACCTTC. It encodes CASSLFRTGEEVANYGYTF.

V and J are TRBV29-1 and TRBJ2-7; TRBD1 matches 8 bases. CDR1 and CDR2 from the germline V gene are SQVTM and ANQGSEA. After removal of 6 bases from V and 4 bases from J, the junction contained 5 bases not matched to a gene. The CDR3 length is 12 residues. The CDR3 protein is CSVGQGAYEQYF. The CDR3 DNA reads TGCAGCGTCGGACAGGGAGCATACGAGCAGTACTTC.

The chain combines TRBV29-1 with TRBJ1-5; 10 positions match TRBD1. Germline V gene sequence: CDR1 SQVTM, CDR2 ANQGSEA. The V gene end was trimmed by 5 bases and the J gene end by 6 bases; junction bases not matched to a gene: 7. This CDR3 contains 14 residues. The CDR3 sequence is CSVRGTGVSQPQHF. The CDR3 region has the DNA TGCAGCGTTAGAGGGACAGGGGTAAGTCAGCCCCAGCATTTT.

The chain employs TRBV15 and TRBJ1-5, with TRBD1 identical over 8 bases. The CDR3 spans 16 residues. Per germline, CDR1 LNHNV and CDR2 YYDKDF (reference sequence). J gave up 2 bases and V 5 bases, and 8 bases lay outside the gene matches. The CDR3 is CATSAGGWDGNQPQHF. CDR3 nucleotide sequence: TGTGCCACCAGCGCAGGGGGCTGGGATGGCAATCAGCCCCAGCATTTT. Based on the CDR3 plus reference TRBV15 and TRBJ1-5, the full variable domain is DAMVIQNPRYQVTQFGKPVTLSCSQTLNHNVMYWYQQKSSQAPKLLFHYYDKDFNNEADTPDNFQSRRPNTSFCFLDIRSPGLGDTAMYLCATSAGGWDGNQPQHFGDGTRLSIL.

The chain uses TRBV27 and TRBJ1-1, with D maybe TRBD1 (6 bases). Germline values: CDR1 MNHEY, CDR2 SMNVEV (reference sequence). The ends were cut back, 3 bases at V and 0 bases at J, with 11 bases in the middle. CDR3 length: 15 amino acids. The CDR3 nucleotides read TGTGCCAGCAGTTTTAATTCAGGGGTGAACACTGAAGCTTTCTTT. Encoded protein: CASSFNSGVNTEAFF.

This chain links TRBV6-5 with TRBJ2-1, with 11 bases aligning to TRBD1. With V trimmed by 4 bases and J by 8 bases, 10 bases remained unmatched. The germline gives CDR1 MNHEY, CDR2 SVGAGI. The CDR3 is 16 amino acids. The CDR3 nucleotides are TGTGCCAGCAGTTCTACCCGGGACAGGGGGTTTCATGAGCAGTTCTTC. It encodes CASSSTRDRGFHEQFF.

As to this clone: The junction differs from germline at one of its ends, possibly a read error. The chain combines TRBV7-7 with TRBJ2-7; TRBD2 aligns across 15 bases. Germline V lookup: CDR1 SSHAT, CDR2 FNYEAQ (reference sequence). The CDR3 has 18 residues. DNA for the CDR3: TGTGCTAGCAGCCCGGTCCCGGGACTAGCGGGGGGCCCGTTGGAGCAGTACTTC. Residues: CASSPVPGLAGGPLEQYF.

The V gene is TRBV18, the J gene TRBJ2-1, with D possibly TRBD2 on 5 matching bases. The CDR3 has 13 residues. V lost 6 bases to trimming and J lost 0 bases, with 6 bases between them. In germline, CDR1 is KGHSH, CDR2 LQKENI. DNA of the CDR3: TGTGCCAGCTCGGGGAGCTCCTACAATGAGCAGTTCTTC. It translates to CASSGSSYNEQFF.

This sequence joins TRBV7-9 and TRBJ1-2, with a tentative D call TRBD1 (6 bases). CDR1 and CDR2 from the germline V gene are SEHNR and FQNEAQ (reference sequence). The CDR3 length is 13 residues. V gave up 4 bases and J gave up 7 bases, with 13 bases separating them. CDR3 loop: CASSSTRDTGYTF. CDR3 sequence (DNA): TGTGCCAGCAGCTCGACCCGGGACACTGGCTACACCTTC. The full variable domain, rest sourced from reference TRBV7-9 and TRBJ1-2, is DTGVSQNPRHKITKRGQNVTFRCDPISEHNRLYWYRQTLGQGPEFLTYFQNEAQLEKSRLLSDRFSAERPKGSFSTLEIQRTEQGDSAMYLCASSSTRDTGYTFGSGTRLTVV.

J is TRBJ1-5 and V is TRBV7-9, with D tentatively TRBD1 (5 bases). The CDR3 consists of 14 residues. Germline V lookup: CDR1 SEHNR, CDR2 FQNEAQ (reference sequence). Trimming stripped 3 bases from V and 0 bases from J, with 6 bases between. For the CDR3, the DNA is TGTGCCAGCAGCTTCGGACATAGCAATCAGCCCCAGCATTTT. Its protein product is CASSFGHSNQPQHF.

In DNA, the CDR3 is TGCGCCAGCAGCCGACTAGCGGGAGTGGATCTCAATGAGCAGTTCTTC. This translates into CASSRLAGVDLNEQFF. The gene calls are TRBV5-1 and TRBJ2-1, with 12 bases lining up with TRBD2. Trimming at V came to 4 bases and at J to 6 bases, leaving 8 bases not matched to a gene. The V gene's germline CDR1 is SGHRS and CDR2 YFSETQ. This CDR3 comprises 16 residues.

This rearrangement joins TRBV5-1 to TRBJ2-7; D is possibly TRBD1 (5 bases). CDR1 and CDR2 (germline): SGHRS, YFSETQ. The V and J ends lost 1 base and 6 bases respectively, with 11 bases between them. This CDR3 region has 13 residues. The CDR3 DNA reads TGCGCCAGCAGCTTGTCAGGGAAAGCCGAGCAGTACTTC. The encoded protein is CASSLSGKAEQYF.

This clone appeared once. The rearrangement uses TRBV5-1 and TRBJ2-2, with TRBD1 identical over 7 bases. Germline V gene lookup returns CDR1 SGHRS and CDR2 YFSETQ. The V gene end was trimmed by 0 bases and the J gene end by 8 bases; junction bases not matched to a gene: 7. The CDR3 is made up of 15 amino acids. CDR3 residues: CASSLVGTVGGELFF. CDR3 coding DNA: TGCGCCAGCAGCTTGGTTGGGACAGTAGGAGGGGAGCTGTTTTTT.